This is a list of T cell receptor beta chains from one sample in a study of blood T cells in healthy people across ages. Via MiXCR, TCRdb re-called the 5' RACE reads, giving one row per CDR3 protein. The sample includes some 1.5 million distinct CDR3 sequences, about 30% of them seen just once. The source material was blood. These receptors came from a woman in her twenties or thirties in good health. Both conserved end residues are part of each CDR3. The D gene is left open where the match is weak. Size is omitted from some rows. Given values are once, few, many or a class for expanded clones.

v_gene: TRBV10-3
j_gene: TRBJ1-2
d_gene: NA
abundance: few
CDR3nt: TGTGCCATCAGCGTAGGGACTGAAAACTATGGCTACACCTTC
CDR3aa: CAISVGTENYGYTF

v_gene: TRBV11-2
j_gene: TRBJ2-5
d_gene: NA
abundance: few
CDR3nt: TGTGCCAGCAGCTTAGGGGCTGGGGGGGCCGTAGAGACCCAGTACTTC
CDR3aa: CASSLGAGGAVETQYF

v_gene: TRBV24-1
j_gene: TRBJ1-5
d_gene: NA
abundance: NA
CDR3nt: TGTGCCACCAGTGACCAAGGACGGGATCAACCCCAGCATTTT
CDR3aa: CATSDQGRDQPQHF

v_gene: TRBV7-2
j_gene: TRBJ1-2
d_gene: NA
abundance: NA
CDR3nt: TGTGCCAGCAGCTTAGGTGGCCAGGCGGGCTATGGCTACACCTTC
CDR3aa: CASSLGGQAGYGYTF

v_gene: TRBV4-3
j_gene: TRBJ2-5
d_gene: NA
abundance: NA
CDR3nt: TGCGCCAGCAGCCAACGAGTAGGGATTGGGGGCCAGTACTTC
CDR3aa: CASSQRVGIGGQYF

v_gene: TRBV18
j_gene: TRBJ2-3
d_gene: NA
abundance: few
CDR3nt: TGTGCCAGCTCACCACCGACGGGTGGTACGCAGTATTTT
CDR3aa: CASSPPTGGTQYF

v_gene: TRBV12-3/TRBV12-4
j_gene: TRBJ2-7
d_gene: TRBD1
abundance: NA
CDR3nt: TGTGCCAGCAGCTCGGCACAGGGGGCAGACGAGCAGTACTTC
CDR3aa: CASSSAQGADEQYF

v_gene: TRBV7-9
j_gene: TRBJ2-2
d_gene: NA
abundance: NA
CDR3nt: TGTGCCAGCAGCCCCAGAAGACAGTCCGGGGAGCTGTTTTTT
CDR3aa: CASSPRRQSGELFF

v_gene: TRBV29-1
j_gene: TRBJ2-7
d_gene: TRBD1
abundance: many
CDR3nt: TGCAGCGTTGAGACAGGGAACGAGCAGTACTTC
CDR3aa: CSVETGNEQYF

v_gene: TRBV7-2
j_gene: TRBJ2-1
d_gene: NA
abundance: NA
CDR3nt: TGTGCCAGCAGCAAACACGGGAGAGGCGATGAGCAGTTCTTC
CDR3aa: CASSKHGRGDEQFF

v_gene: TRBV7-9
j_gene: TRBJ1-2
d_gene: NA
abundance: few
CDR3nt: TGTGCCAGCAGCTCGGGAATCACAGGGTACTATGGCTACACCTTC
CDR3aa: CASSSGITGYYGYTF

v_gene: TRBV10-3
j_gene: TRBJ1-3
d_gene: NA
abundance: once
CDR3nt: TGTGCCATCAGGGGGCCTGGAAACACCATATATTTT
CDR3aa: CAIRGPGNTIYF

v_gene: TRBV5-6
j_gene: TRBJ2-1
d_gene: TRBD2
abundance: few
CDR3nt: TGTGCCAGCAGCTGGGGGAGCACTAGCGATGAGCAGTTCTTC
CDR3aa: CASSWGSTSDEQFF

v_gene: TRBV4-3
j_gene: TRBJ2-2
d_gene: NA
abundance: NA
CDR3nt: TGCGCCAGCAGCCAAGAATTCTCGAACACCGGGGAGCTGTTTTTT
CDR3aa: CASSQEFSNTGELFF

v_gene: TRBV5-1
j_gene: TRBJ2-3
d_gene: TRBD2
abundance: few
CDR3nt: TGCGCCAGCAGCTTAGCGGGGGGGCTGAGCTCAGATACGCAGTATTTT
CDR3aa: CASSLAGGLSSDTQYF

v_gene: TRBV28
j_gene: TRBJ2-5
d_gene: NA
abundance: many
CDR3nt: TGTGCCAGCAGTTTTAGCCCTGGGGAGACCCAGTACTTC
CDR3aa: CASSFSPGETQYF

v_gene: TRBV4-1
j_gene: TRBJ1-1
d_gene: NA
abundance: many
CDR3nt: TGCGCCAGCAGCCAAGGGGTCGGGAACACTGAAGCTTTCTTT
CDR3aa: CASSQGVGNTEAFF

v_gene: TRBV6-4
j_gene: TRBJ2-3
d_gene: NA
abundance: NA
CDR3nt: TGTGCCAGCAGTGGGACCCCATCAGATGCGCAGTATTTT
CDR3aa: CASSGTPSDAQYF

v_gene: TRBV5-5
j_gene: TRBJ2-1
d_gene: TRBD2
abundance: few
CDR3nt: TGTGCCAGCAGCGAGTCACTAGCGGGGAGGCGGCAGTTCTTC
CDR3aa: CASSESLAGRRQFF

v_gene: TRBV28
j_gene: TRBJ1-5
d_gene: NA
abundance: NA
CDR3nt: TGTGCCAGCAGTTTCGCCGGGACACCTCCTAATCAGCCCCAGCATTTT
CDR3aa: CASSFAGTPPNQPQHF

v_gene: TRBV20-1
j_gene: TRBJ2-3
d_gene: NA
abundance: NA
CDR3nt: TGCAGTGCGCCAACGGGGGGCCAGGCAGATACGCAGTATTTT
CDR3aa: CSAPTGGQADTQYF

v_gene: TRBV7-6
j_gene: TRBJ2-1
d_gene: NA
abundance: NA
CDR3nt: TGTGCCAGCAGCTCCCAACCGAGGGTCTCCTACAATGAGCAGTTCTTC
CDR3aa: CASSSQPRVSYNEQFF

v_gene: TRBV27
j_gene: TRBJ2-2
d_gene: TRBD2
abundance: NA
CDR3nt: TGTGCCAGCAGTTTATCAAGCGGGAGGTATATCGGGGAGCTGTTTTTT
CDR3aa: CASSLSSGRYIGELFF

v_gene: TRBV4-1
j_gene: TRBJ2-5
d_gene: NA
abundance: many
CDR3nt: TGCGCCAGCAGCCGGACCCCGGGGCCTCAAGAGACCCAGTACTTC
CDR3aa: CASSRTPGPQETQYF

v_gene: TRBV12-3/TRBV12-4
j_gene: TRBJ2-3
d_gene: NA
abundance: NA
CDR3nt: TGTGCCAGCAGTTTCCCCCGAAGCCCAGATACGCAGTATTTT
CDR3aa: CASSFPRSPDTQYF

v_gene: TRBV5-6
j_gene: TRBJ2-5
d_gene: TRBD2
abundance: NA
CDR3nt: TGTGCCAGCAGCTTGGCGGGCAGGGAGGGTGAGCAGTACTTC
CDR3aa: CASSLAGREGEQYF

v_gene: TRBV3-1
j_gene: TRBJ1-2
d_gene: NA
abundance: many
CDR3nt: TGTGCCAGCAGCCAAGCAGGGGTCTATGGCTACACCTTC
CDR3aa: CASSQAGVYGYTF

v_gene: TRBV27
j_gene: TRBJ1-1
d_gene: NA
abundance: NA
CDR3nt: TGTGCCAGCAGTTTATATTTCCCCAACCAGAGGGCTGAAGCTTTCTTT
CDR3aa: CASSLYFPNQRAEAFF

v_gene: TRBV2
j_gene: TRBJ2-3
d_gene: NA
abundance: NA
CDR3nt: TGTGCCAGCATAGGAGGAACAGGCGTCAGGTATTTT
CDR3aa: CASIGGTGVRYF

v_gene: TRBV7-6
j_gene: TRBJ2-7
d_gene: NA
abundance: few
CDR3nt: TGTGCCAGCAGCCTCGAGGAGGACGGAAGTCAGGAGCAGTACTTC
CDR3aa: CASSLEEDGSQEQYF

v_gene: TRBV30
j_gene: TRBJ2-7
d_gene: NA
abundance: NA
CDR3nt: TGTGCCTGGGGTACTTCGTACTACGAGCAGTACTTC
CDR3aa: CAWGTSYYEQYF

v_gene: TRBV6-6
j_gene: TRBJ2-7
d_gene: NA
abundance: many
CDR3nt: TGTGCCAGCAGTTCCCAGGGGGGAGCCTACTACGAGCAGTACTTC
CDR3aa: CASSSQGGAYYEQYF

v_gene: TRBV20-1
j_gene: TRBJ2-2
d_gene: TRBD2
abundance: NA
CDR3nt: TGCAGTGCTAGAGATAAGGGGACTAGCACCGGGGAGCTGTTTTTT
CDR3aa: CSARDKGTSTGELFF

v_gene: TRBV7-2
j_gene: TRBJ2-3
d_gene: TRBD2
abundance: many
CDR3nt: TGTGCCAGCAGCTTAGGAGCGGGAGTCACAGATACGCAGTATTTT
CDR3aa: CASSLGAGVTDTQYF

v_gene: TRBV25-1
j_gene: TRBJ1-2
d_gene: NA
abundance: NA
CDR3nt: TGTGCCAGCAGTGAAGGGGCCTTTGGGGGGCGCCAGTATGGCTACACCTTC
CDR3aa: CASSEGAFGGRQYGYTF

v_gene: TRBV12-3/TRBV12-4
j_gene: TRBJ1-1
d_gene: NA
abundance: few
CDR3nt: TGTGCCAGCAGTTTAACGGAGGCGAACACTGAAGCTTTCTTT
CDR3aa: CASSLTEANTEAFF

v_gene: TRBV6-2/TRBV6-3
j_gene: TRBJ1-1
d_gene: NA
abundance: NA
CDR3nt: TGTGCCAGCAGTTACCGTCCCAGGGTGAGCACTGAAGCTTTCTTT
CDR3aa: CASSYRPRVSTEAFF

v_gene: TRBV18
j_gene: TRBJ2-7
d_gene: NA
abundance: many
CDR3nt: TGTGCCAGCAGTCCTGGGGATTCCTACGAGCAGTACTTC
CDR3aa: CASSPGDSYEQYF

v_gene: TRBV7-9
j_gene: TRBJ2-7
d_gene: NA
abundance: NA
CDR3nt: TGTGCCAGCACCCTAGACGTGGGGGGCCATTACGAGCAGTACTTC
CDR3aa: CASTLDVGGHYEQYF

v_gene: TRBV20-1
j_gene: TRBJ2-7
d_gene: NA
abundance: NA
CDR3nt: TGCAGTGCTAGAGAAACTAGTCTCTACGAGCAGTACTTC
CDR3aa: CSARETSLYEQYF

v_gene: TRBV7-2
j_gene: TRBJ2-6
d_gene: TRBD2
abundance: many
CDR3nt: TGTGCCAGCTTAGCGGGGCCCTCTGGGGCCAACGTCCTGACTTTC
CDR3aa: CASLAGPSGANVLTF

v_gene: TRBV2
j_gene: TRBJ1-5
d_gene: NA
abundance: NA
CDR3nt: TGTGCCAGCAGTGCTTCCCAGGTTAACCAGCCCCAGCATTTT
CDR3aa: CASSASQVNQPQHF